This T cell receptor (beta chain) was found in a study of cytomegalovirus exposure and HLA in healthy donors (dated by TCRdb to between 2016 and 2019). In the study overall: According to an earlier analysis of several hundred of the donors, about 190 million T cells yielded 100 million or so unique TCR beta sequences and about 300 Gb of sequence data. The aim of the study was to test whether cataloging public T cell receptors could identify signatures of past pathogen exposure. Alongside the repertoire data, information on donor age, sex, ethnicity and CMV serostatus was compiled. A later genetic analysis used genome-wide SNP genotypes for about three fifths of the 666 donors, treating that subset as a discovery cohort. Roughly 300 gigabases of sequencing data and approximately 85 million unique TCR sequences were included in an early release covering under 650 HLA-typed donors. Both class I and class II loci were covered by HLA typing, at four-digit resolution. A later analysis re-analyzed previously published TCR beta repertoires from 500 to 700 donors and added high-resolution HLA genotyping to study TCR occurrence patterns. Rather than drawing on any new phenotypic data, the later analysis identified candidate immune exposures from TCR beta sequences and the way those sequences occurred across donors. Every discovery cohort repertoire had been produced on one sequencing platform. Roughly 5 DR-DQ haplotypes were treated as single units for association and clustering because of strong linkage in the cohort. The number of typed donors differed by locus: about 620-630 for A, B, C, DRB1 and DQB1; some 500 for DQA1; approximately 600 for DPA1; and some 430 for DPB1. Across 300 to 500 genotyped donors of the cohort, an average of about 240,000 unique TCR beta nucleotide sequences per donor were sequenced, and 15% to 20% of those sequences were non-productive. To decide whether each TCR beta V gene segment behaved as functional or pseudogenic, an earlier analysis of 587 of the donors relied on high-throughput TCR beta sequencing. To predict cytomegalovirus infection status, the study brought together high-throughput TCR immunosequencing, statistical association of individual TCRs with disease status, and machine learning. In addition to the first cohort of approximately 650 subjects, a separate validation cohort of some 120 different subjects was used. The T cell repertoires of 670 or so subjects were profiled by immunosequencing and related to cytomegalovirus serostatus. Of the approximately 400 genotyped donors, 70% to 90% were placed in the genetic ancestry cluster associated with self-reported Caucasian donors.

In total, roughly 710 healthy bone marrow donors made up the cohort. At the time of sampling, every cohort member was nominally healthy, though immune exposures that went unrecorded were likely present. The donor was CMV seropositive and belonged to the group of 250 to 350 seropositive cohort members. Every donor gave a peripheral blood sample, and the peripheral blood mononuclear cells from that sample were used for TCR beta sequencing. Genomic DNA was extracted from the blood cell samples with the Qiagen DNeasy Blood Extraction Kit. Libraries were prepared through the immunoSEQ multiplex PCR assay. The multiplex PCR relied on a mix of 60 forward primers for TCR Vbeta segments and 13 reverse primers for TCR Jbeta segments. The CDR3 region of rearranged TCR beta genes was amplified from genomic DNA with a multiplex PCR assay. The amplified TCR beta libraries were sequenced on the Illumina HiSeq System as 87-base-pair reads. The source study handled its data this way. A later analysis tallied approximately 87 million unique TCR beta chains across the approximately 670 repertoires, and about 10 million of those chains were shared by two or more donors. A nearest-neighbor algorithm error-corrected the raw reads and collapsed the reads into unique sequences, merging closely related sequences to remove PCR and sequencing errors. To assign V, D and J gene segments, CDR3 sequences were aligned to IMGT reference sequences. For a sequence to be retained, a match of at least six nucleotides was required to both a V gene segment and a J gene segment. A rearrangement was called productive if the CDR3 had no stop codons and remained in frame with V and J, and every other rearrangement was called non-productive. Following IMGT convention, CDR3 was defined as the stretch from the second conserved V-encoded cysteine up to the conserved J-encoded phenylalanine. Sequences without an unambiguous match to a single V gene segment were excluded from the earlier analysis of a few hundred of the donors. An earlier analysis of fewer than 750 of the donors classified V segments as functional when productive rearrangements were above 56.7% and as segregating when the standard deviation between donors was above 5%. A statistical classification framework was developed to diagnose cytomegalovirus status using the catalog of TCR beta chain sequences. In a later analysis, TCR nucleotide sequences were compared against IMGT/GENE-DB human TR gene sequences so that V and J genes could be assigned. In a later analysis, CDR3 sequences and most-parsimonious VDJ recombination scenarios were assigned using the TCRdist pipeline. A later analysis defined each TCR beta chain by its CDR3 amino acid sequence plus V-gene family, and excluded reads lacking a unique V-gene family. A later analysis removed 592 highly shared, low-generation-probability nucleotide sequences to deal with suspected cross-contamination and a sequencing artifact. For each public chain, a later analysis derived a clonal expansion index from normalized ranks of inferred template counts within each repertoire. A later analysis computed generation probabilities with a VDJ recombination model fitted to out-of-frame rearrangements, and checked the results against IGoR. Hypergeometric tests were used in a later analysis to score TCR-TCR, TCR-HLA and TCR-CMV co-occurrence, with a repertoire-size bias correction applied to the TCR pairs. To estimate false discovery rates, a later analysis permuted the HLA or CMV assignments 20 times. In a later analysis, co-occurring TCRs were grouped using DBSCAN, and TCRdist sequence similarity was added for clustering within HLA-allele-positive subsets. Repertoires with fewer than 30,000 or more than 120,000 public chains were left out of co-occurrence clustering, as were a few repertoires with anomalous nucleotide sharing. What TCRdb holds here is the immuneACCESS table cut down to in-frame rearrangements. Part of the clones is not present; checked against another copy, under half of the missing clones reflect an unresolved V gene, and the others are unexplained. V and J calls and clone size are as listed in that table; D and trimming were resolved from the DNA. Per the sample table, the count is 220,000 or so clones. The ten largest clones take up roughly 1.1% of the sample.

A note on this clone: Its binding antigen is unknown.

The CDR1 and CDR2 encoded by the germline V gene (reference sequence) are WNHNN and SYGVQD. Trimming leaves V shorter by 3 bases and J shorter by 2 bases, with the junction holding 3 bases beyond the gene matches. There are 15 amino acids in the CDR3, from cysteine to phenylalanine inclusive. Only the CDR3 portion is preserved as DNA: 45 bases, with reading frame beginning at the first base. Study-wide findings and limitations: In this cohort, only TCR beta chains were sequenced, and detectable features were limited by the absence of alpha or paired-chain data. Most TCR sequences were seen in very few donors, while some public TCRs were found in many individuals. A cluster of highly shared sequence variants was judged likely to represent a technical artifact of the sequencing pipeline. The study gave a list of 150 to 200 TCR beta chains associated with cytomegalovirus. A further reported finding was that TCR beta sequences accurately predicted the HLA-A and HLA-B alleles for most subjects in the first cohort. Cytomegalovirus status was reported to be diagnosed by the classifier with high specificity and sensitivity in both the original and validation cohorts. Presence/absence analyses assumed roughly uniform sequencing depth across donors, an assumption that may not hold. In a later analysis, TCR association rates were found to vary across HLA loci, with the most associated TCRs seen for DRB1 alleles and the fewest for HLA-C alleles. Compared with the roughly 670-donor mean, donors in an Asian-associated ancestry cluster had fewer N-insertions in productive TCRs, according to a later genetic analysis. Seventeen rarely observed V segments, including chromosome 9 orphons, were excluded from the earlier analysis of approximately 500 of the donors because counts were too low. According to the authors, the approach could potentially be generalized to other disease states and immunological phenotypes. In a later analysis, most CMV-associated TCR beta chains were found to appear HLA-restricted, with HLA associations seemingly driven largely by CMV exposure. When HLA alleles, especially DR and DQ, strongly co-occurred, attributing TCR associations to individual alleles was difficult. Several of the top co-occurrence clusters appeared to be linked to parvovirus B19, influenza, CMV and Epstein-Barr virus, according to a later analysis. Because HLA typing was missing for some donors at each locus, association tests included only the typed subset. In a later analysis, HLA-associated TCR beta chains were found to be more clonally expanded and to have lower generation probabilities than equally common non-associated chains. Some IMGT-functional V segments, including TRBV6-2 and TRBV6-3, could not be distinguished by the 87-base-pair reads and were therefore excluded. A later analysis associated around 16,000 TCR beta sequences with specific HLA alleles at a false discovery rate of 0.05. In an earlier analysis of around 500 of the donors, most TCR beta V segments appeared in productive rearrangements about 87% or about 30% of the time, broadly matching IMGT annotations. For the cohort, immune exposure information was limited to CMV serostatus. Linkage disequilibrium might explain the correlated functional status among segregating V segments, but an unknown experimental factor could not be ruled out. Three of the identified cytomegalovirus-associated TCR beta chains were confirmed in vitro to be specific for cytomegalovirus antigens. An association between a missense DCLRE1C variant and V-gene and J-gene trimming of TCR beta chains was found in a later genetic analysis and replicated in an independent cohort.

Sequencing was done on a sample of PBMCs. This chain joins TRBV10-1 to TRBJ2-7; 11 nucleotides in the junction match TRBD1. This receptor was obtained from a girl between 2 and 10 years old in good health and CMV-seropositive. CDR3 protein: CASSDPGQGAYEQYF. The DNA sequence reads TGCGCCAGCAGTGACCCGGGACAGGGGGCCTACGAGCAGTACTTC.